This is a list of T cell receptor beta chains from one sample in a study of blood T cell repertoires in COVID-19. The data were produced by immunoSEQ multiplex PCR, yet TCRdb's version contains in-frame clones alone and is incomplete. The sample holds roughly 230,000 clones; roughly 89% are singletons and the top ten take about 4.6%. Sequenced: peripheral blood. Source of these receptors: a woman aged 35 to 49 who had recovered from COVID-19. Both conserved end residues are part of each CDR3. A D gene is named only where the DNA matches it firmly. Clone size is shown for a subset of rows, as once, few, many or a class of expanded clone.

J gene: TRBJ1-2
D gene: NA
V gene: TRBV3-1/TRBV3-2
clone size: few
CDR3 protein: CASSQDQGGGVYGYTF
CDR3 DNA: TGTGCCAGCAGCCAAGATCAAGGTGGAGGGGTCTATGGCTACACCTTC

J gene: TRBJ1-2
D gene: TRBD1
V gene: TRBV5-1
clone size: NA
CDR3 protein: CATKPSSGGYGYTF
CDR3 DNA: TGCGCCACAAAGCCCTCCTCAGGGGGCTATGGCTACACCTTC

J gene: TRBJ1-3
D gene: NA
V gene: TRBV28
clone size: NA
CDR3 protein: CASSYGSGNTIYF
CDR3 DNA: TGTGCCAGCAGTTACGGGTCTGGAAACACCATATATTTT

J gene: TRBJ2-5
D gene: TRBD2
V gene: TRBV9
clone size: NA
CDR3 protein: CASSVEAGQYQETQYF
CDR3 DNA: TGTGCCAGCAGCGTCGAAGCGGGGCAGTACCAAGAGACCCAGTACTTC

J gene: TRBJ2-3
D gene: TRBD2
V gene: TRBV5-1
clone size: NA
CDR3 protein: CASSFTPSGGTSKTDTQYF
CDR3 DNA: TGCGCCAGCAGCTTTACTCCTAGCGGGGGAACGTCTAAGACAGATACGCAGTATTTT

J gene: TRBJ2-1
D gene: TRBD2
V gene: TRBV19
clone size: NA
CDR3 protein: CASSSGLAGTTYNEQFF
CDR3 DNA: TGTGCCAGTAGTTCGGGACTAGCGGGAACCACCTACAATGAGCAGTTCTTC

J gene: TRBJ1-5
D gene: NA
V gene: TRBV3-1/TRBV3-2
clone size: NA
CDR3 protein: CASSPSGDNQPQHF
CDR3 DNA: TGTGCCAGCAGCCCCTCGGGGGACAATCAGCCCCAGCATTTT

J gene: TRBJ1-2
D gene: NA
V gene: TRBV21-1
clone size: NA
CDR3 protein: CASMNRDTADYGYTF
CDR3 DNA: TGTGCCAGCATGAACCGGGACACAGCCGACTATGGCTACACCTTC

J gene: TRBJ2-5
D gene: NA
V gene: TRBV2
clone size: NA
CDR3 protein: CASKKSQGLYQETQYF
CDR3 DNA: TGTGCCAGCAAAAAATCGCAGGGGCTGTACCAAGAGACCCAGTACTTC

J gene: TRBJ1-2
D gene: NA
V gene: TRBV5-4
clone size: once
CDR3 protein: CASSFRVDGYTF
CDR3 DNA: TGTGCCAGCAGCTTCCGTGTAGATGGCTACACCTTC

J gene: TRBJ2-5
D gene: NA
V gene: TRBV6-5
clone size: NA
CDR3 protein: CASSSLLEWETQYF
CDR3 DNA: TGTGCCAGCAGTTCATTACTAGAGTGGGAGACCCAGTACTTC

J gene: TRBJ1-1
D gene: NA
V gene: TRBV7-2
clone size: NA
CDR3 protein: CASSLGASEAFF
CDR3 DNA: TGTGCCAGCAGCTTAGGGGCTTCTGAAGCTTTCTTT

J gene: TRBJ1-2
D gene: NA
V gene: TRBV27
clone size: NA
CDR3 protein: CASSLFRGSAGEGYTF
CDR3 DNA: TGTGCCAGCAGTTTGTTCAGGGGCAGCGCGGGAGAGGGCTACACCTTC

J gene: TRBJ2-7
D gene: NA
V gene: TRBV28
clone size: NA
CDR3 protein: CASSLSRALEQYF
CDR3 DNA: TGTGCCAGCAGTTTGTCCAGGGCACTCGAGCAGTACTTC

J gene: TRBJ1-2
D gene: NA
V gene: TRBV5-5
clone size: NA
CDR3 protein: CASSLDKYYGYTF
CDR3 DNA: TGTGCCAGCAGCTTGGACAAGTACTATGGCTACACCTTC

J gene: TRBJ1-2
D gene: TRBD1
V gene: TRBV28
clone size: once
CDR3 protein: CASSQTGSRYGYTF
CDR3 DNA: TGTGCCAGCAGTCAGACAGGGTCTCGCTATGGCTACACCTTC

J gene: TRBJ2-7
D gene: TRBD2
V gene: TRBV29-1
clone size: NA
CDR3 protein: CSVEGAGGREQYF
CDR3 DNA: TGCAGCGTTGAAGGGGCGGGGGGGCGAGAGCAGTACTTC

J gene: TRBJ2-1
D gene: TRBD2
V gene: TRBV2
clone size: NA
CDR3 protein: CASSDASGGKNEQFF
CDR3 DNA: TGTGCCAGCAGTGATGCTAGCGGGGGGAAGAATGAGCAGTTCTTC

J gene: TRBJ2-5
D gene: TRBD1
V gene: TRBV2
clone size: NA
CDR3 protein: CASTLTPGGETQYF
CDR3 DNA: TGTGCCAGCACCCTAACCCCAGGGGGAGAGACCCAGTACTTC

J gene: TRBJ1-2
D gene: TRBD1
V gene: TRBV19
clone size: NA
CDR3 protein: CASTVQGAFGYTF
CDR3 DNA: TGTGCCAGTACGGTCCAGGGGGCGTTTGGCTACACCTTC

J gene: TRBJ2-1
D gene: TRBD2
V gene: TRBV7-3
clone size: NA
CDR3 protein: CASSLTSGGKQFF
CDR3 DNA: TGTGCCAGCAGCTTAACTAGCGGGGGGAAGCAGTTCTTC

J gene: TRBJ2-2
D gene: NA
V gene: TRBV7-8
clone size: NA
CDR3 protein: CASSSPTIALYTGELFF
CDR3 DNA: TGTGCCAGCAGCTCTCCGACTATAGCGCTTTATACCGGGGAGCTGTTTTTT

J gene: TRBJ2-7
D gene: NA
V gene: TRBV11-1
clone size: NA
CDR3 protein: CASSSYRSGEQYF
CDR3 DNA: TGTGCCAGCAGCTCCTACCGGTCGGGCGAGCAGTACTTC

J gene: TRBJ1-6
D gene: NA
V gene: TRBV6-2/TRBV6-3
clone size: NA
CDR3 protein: CASSTPDRYNSPLHF
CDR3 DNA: TGTGCCAGCAGTACCCCGGACAGATATAATTCACCCCTCCACTTT

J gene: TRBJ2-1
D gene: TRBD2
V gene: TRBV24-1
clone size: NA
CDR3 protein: CATSDFGLAGRNEQFF
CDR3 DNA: TGTGCCACCAGTGATTTTGGTCTAGCGGGACGGAATGAGCAGTTCTTC

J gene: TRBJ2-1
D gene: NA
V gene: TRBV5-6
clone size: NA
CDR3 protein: CASSREYYNEQFF
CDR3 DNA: TGTGCCAGCAGTCGGGAGTACTACAATGAGCAGTTCTTC

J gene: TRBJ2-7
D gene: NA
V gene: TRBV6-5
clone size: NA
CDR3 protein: CASRAASAEQYF
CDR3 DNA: TGTGCCAGCAGGGCCGCCTCCGCCGAGCAGTACTTC

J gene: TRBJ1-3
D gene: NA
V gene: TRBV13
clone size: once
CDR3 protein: CASSLYPTVNTRSAGNTIYF
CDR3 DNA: TGTGCCAGCAGCTTATACCCTACTGTTAATACTCGGTCTGCCGGAAACACCATATATTTT

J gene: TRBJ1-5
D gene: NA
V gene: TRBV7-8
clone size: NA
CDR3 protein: CASSLGQETGPQHF
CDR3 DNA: TGTGCCAGCAGCTTAGGACAGGAGACCGGGCCCCAGCATTTT

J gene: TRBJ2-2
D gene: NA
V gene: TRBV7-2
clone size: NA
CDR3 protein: CASSLGAGSNTGELFF
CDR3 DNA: TGTGCCAGCAGCTTAGGCGCGGGATCGAACACCGGGGAGCTGTTTTTT

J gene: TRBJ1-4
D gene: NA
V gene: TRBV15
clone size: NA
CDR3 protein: CATSRGAATNEKLFF
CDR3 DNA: TGTGCCACCAGCAGAGGGGCAGCAACTAATGAAAAACTGTTTTTT

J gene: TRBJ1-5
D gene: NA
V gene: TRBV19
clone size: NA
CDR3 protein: CASSDFYRVSMDPQHF
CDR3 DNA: TGTGCCAGTAGTGACTTTTACCGGGTCTCAATGGATCCCCAGCATTTT

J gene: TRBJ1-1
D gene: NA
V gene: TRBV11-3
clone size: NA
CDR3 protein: CASSFQGGTEAFF
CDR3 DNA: TGTGCCAGCAGCTTCCAGGGAGGGACTGAAGCTTTCTTT

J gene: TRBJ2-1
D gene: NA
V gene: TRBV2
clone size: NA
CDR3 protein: CASSEGTYNEQFF
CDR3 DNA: TGTGCCAGCTCTGAGGGAACCTACAATGAGCAGTTCTTC

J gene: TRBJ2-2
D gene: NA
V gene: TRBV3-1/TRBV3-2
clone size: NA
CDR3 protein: CASSPPANTGELFF
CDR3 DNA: TGTGCCAGCAGCCCCCCTGCGAACACCGGGGAGCTGTTTTTT

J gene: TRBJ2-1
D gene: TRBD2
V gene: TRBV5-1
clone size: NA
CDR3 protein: CASSLLAGGAYNEQFF
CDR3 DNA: TGCGCCAGCAGCTTGCTAGCGGGGGGGGCCTACAATGAGCAGTTCTTC

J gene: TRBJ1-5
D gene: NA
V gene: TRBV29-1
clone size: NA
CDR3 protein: CSVEEGPGQPQHF
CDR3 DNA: TGCAGCGTTGAAGAGGGGCCGGGCCAGCCCCAGCATTTT

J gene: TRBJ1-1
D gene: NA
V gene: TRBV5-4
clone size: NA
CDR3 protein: CASTPTGVLGGNTEAFF
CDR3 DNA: TGTGCCAGCACCCCGACCGGGGTCCTCGGGGGTAACACTGAAGCTTTCTTT

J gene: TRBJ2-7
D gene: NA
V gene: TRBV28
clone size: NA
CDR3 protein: CASSPGNYEQYF
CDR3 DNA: TGTGCCAGCAGCCCCGGGAATTACGAGCAGTACTTC

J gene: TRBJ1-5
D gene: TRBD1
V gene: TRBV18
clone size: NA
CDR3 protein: CASSPKEGGMQPQHF
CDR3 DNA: TGTGCCAGCTCACCAAAGGAAGGGGGCATGCAGCCCCAGCATTTT

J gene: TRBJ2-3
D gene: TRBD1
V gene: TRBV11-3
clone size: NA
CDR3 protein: CASSFLLSTDRVEDTQYF
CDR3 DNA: TGTGCCAGCAGCTTCCTACTCTCGACTGACAGGGTTGAAGATACGCAGTATTTT

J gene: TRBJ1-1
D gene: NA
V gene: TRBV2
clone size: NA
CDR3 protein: CASQFLKTNTEAFF
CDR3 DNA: TGTGCCAGCCAGTTCCTTAAAACGAACACTGAAGCTTTCTTT

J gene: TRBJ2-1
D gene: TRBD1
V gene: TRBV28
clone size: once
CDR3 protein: CAIDRGDRGLNEQFF
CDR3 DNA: TGTGCCATCGACCGGGGGGACAGGGGGCTCAATGAGCAGTTCTTC

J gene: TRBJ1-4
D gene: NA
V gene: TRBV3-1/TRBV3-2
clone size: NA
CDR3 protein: CASSGRATNEKLFF
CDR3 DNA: TGTGCCAGCAGCGGGCGCGCAACTAATGAAAAACTGTTTTTT

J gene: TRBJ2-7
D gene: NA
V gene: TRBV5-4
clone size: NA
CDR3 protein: CASSPDLTVAHEQYF
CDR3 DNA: TGTGCCAGCAGCCCCGACCTGACAGTAGCCCACGAGCAGTACTTC

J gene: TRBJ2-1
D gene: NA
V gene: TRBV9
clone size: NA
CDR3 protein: CASSVAVRGNTYNEQFF
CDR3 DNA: TGTGCCAGCAGCGTAGCGGTTCGGGGTAATACCTACAATGAGCAGTTCTTC

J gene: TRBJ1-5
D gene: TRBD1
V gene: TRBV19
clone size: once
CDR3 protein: CASSPGGGNNQPQHF
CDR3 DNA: TGTGCCAGTAGTCCTGGAGGGGGCAATAATCAGCCCCAGCATTTT

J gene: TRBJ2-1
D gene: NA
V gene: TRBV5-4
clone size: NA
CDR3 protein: CASSYPRTDPREQFF
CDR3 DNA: TGTGCCAGCAGCTACCCACGGACAGACCCCCGTGAGCAGTTCTTC

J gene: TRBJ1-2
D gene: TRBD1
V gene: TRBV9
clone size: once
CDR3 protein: CASSLGPTGVNGYTF
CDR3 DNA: TGTGCCAGCAGCCTAGGGCCTACAGGGGTTAATGGCTACACCTTC